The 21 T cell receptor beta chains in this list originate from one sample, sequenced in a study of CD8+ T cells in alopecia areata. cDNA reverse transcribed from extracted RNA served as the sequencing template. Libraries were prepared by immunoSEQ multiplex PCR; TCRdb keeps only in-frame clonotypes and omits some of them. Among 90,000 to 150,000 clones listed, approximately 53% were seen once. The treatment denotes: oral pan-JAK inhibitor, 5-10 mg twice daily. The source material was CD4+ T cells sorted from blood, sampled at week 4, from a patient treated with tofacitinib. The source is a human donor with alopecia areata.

The CDR3 DNA reads TGTGCCTTCCGGGATTACATGAACACTGAAGCTTTCTTT. As protein: CAFRDYMNTEAFF. The chain uses TRBV30 and TRBJ1-1; D gene ambiguous. Germline V gives CDR1 GTSNPN, CDR2 SVGIG (reference sequence). The CDR3 totals 13 residues. Between the trimmed V and J ends, which lost 7 bases and 0 bases, there was a span of 12 bases.

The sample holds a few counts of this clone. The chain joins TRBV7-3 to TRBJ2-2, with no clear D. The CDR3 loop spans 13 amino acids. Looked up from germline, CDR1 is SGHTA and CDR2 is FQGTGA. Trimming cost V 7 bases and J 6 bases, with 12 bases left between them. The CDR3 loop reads CASTADLAGELFF. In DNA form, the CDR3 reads TGTGCCAGCACCGCCGATCTCGCCGGGGAGCTGTTTTTT.

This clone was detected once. The DNA of the CDR3 is TGCAGCGCCAAAGCCGGGGGAGTGACGTCTGGAAACACCATATATTTT. This encodes CSAKAGGVTSGNTIYF. The V and J genes are TRBV29-1 and TRBJ1-3; weak D call: TRBD1 (5 bases). This CDR3 contains 16 residues. The germline V and J ends were trimmed by 7 bases and 1 base, with 20 bases remaining between them. The germline V gene has CDR1 SQVTM and CDR2 ANQGSEA.

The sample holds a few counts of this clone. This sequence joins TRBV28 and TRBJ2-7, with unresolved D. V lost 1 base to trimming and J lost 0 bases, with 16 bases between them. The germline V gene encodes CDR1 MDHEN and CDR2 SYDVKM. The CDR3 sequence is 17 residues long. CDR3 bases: TGTGCCAGCAGTTTATACATGGGCCGGACGTACTCCTACGAGCAGTACTTC. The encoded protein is CASSLYMGRTYSYEQYF. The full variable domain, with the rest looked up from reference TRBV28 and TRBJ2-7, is DVKVTQSSRYLVKRTGEKVFLECVQDMDHENMFWYRQDPGLGLRLIYFSYDVKMKEKGDIPEGYSVSREKKERFSLILESASTNQTSMYLCASSLYMGRTYSYEQYFGPGTRLTVT.

CDR3 sequence (DNA): TGTGCCTGGACGAAGGGGTCTGGGGCCAACGTCCTGACTTTC. Amino acid sequence: CAWTKGSGANVLTF. V usage is TRBV30 and J usage is TRBJ2-6; maybe TRBD1 (5 bases). The ends were cut back, 4 bases at V and 1 base at J, with 8 bases in the middle. The CDR3 spans 14 residues. In germline, CDR1 is GTSNPN, CDR2 SVGIG (reference sequence).

CDR3 sequence reads: CASSGDRGLTGSNQPQHF. CDR3 sequence (DNA): TGTGCCAGCAGCGGTGACAGGGGTCTGACGGGTAGCAATCAGCCCCAGCATTTT. The rearrangement uses TRBV9 and TRBJ1-5; TRBD1 matches at 8 bases. V trimming: 3 bases; J trimming: 0 bases; junction bases outside the gene matches: 11. Germline CDR1 and CDR2: SGDLS and YYNGEE. The length of the CDR3 is 18 residues.

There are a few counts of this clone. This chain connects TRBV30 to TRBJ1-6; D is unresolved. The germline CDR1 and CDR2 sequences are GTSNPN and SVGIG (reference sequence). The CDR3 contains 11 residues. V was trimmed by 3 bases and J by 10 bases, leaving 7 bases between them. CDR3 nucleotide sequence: TGTGCCTGGAGGGCAGACTCACCCCTCCACTTT. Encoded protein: CAWRADSPLHF.

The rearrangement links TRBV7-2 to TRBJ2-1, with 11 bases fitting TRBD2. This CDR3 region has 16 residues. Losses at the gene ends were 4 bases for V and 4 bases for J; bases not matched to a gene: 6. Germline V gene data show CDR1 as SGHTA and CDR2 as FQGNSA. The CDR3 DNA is TGTGCCAGCAGCTCTACCACTAGCGGGAGTTACAATGAGCAGTTCTTC. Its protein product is CASSSTTSGSYNEQFF.

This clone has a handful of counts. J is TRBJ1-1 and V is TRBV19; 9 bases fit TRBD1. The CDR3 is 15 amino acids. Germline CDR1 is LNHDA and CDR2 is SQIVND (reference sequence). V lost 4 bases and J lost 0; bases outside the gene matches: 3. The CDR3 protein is CASSRGQGMNTEAFF. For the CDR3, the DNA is TGTGCCAGTAGTAGGGGACAGGGAATGAACACTGAAGCTTTCTTT.

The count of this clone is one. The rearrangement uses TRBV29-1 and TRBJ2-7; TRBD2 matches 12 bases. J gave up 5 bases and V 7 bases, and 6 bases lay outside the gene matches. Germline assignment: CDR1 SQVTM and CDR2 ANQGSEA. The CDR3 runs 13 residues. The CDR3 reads CSGRLAGVHEQYF. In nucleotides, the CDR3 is TGCAGCGGCCGACTAGCGGGGGTCCACGAGCAGTACTTC.

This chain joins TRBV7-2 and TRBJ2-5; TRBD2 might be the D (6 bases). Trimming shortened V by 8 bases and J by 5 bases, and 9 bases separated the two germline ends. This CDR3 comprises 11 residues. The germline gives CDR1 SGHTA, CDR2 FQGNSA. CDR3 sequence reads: CASGRRETQYF. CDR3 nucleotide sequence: TGTGCCAGCGGGAGGAGGGAGACCCAGTACTTC.

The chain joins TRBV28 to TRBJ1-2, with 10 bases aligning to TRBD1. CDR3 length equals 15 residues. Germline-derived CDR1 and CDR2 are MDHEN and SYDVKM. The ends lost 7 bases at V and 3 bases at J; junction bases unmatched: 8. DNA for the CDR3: TGTGCCAGCACCCAAGGCGGGACAGGGGACTATGGCTACACCTTC. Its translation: CASTQGGTGDYGYTF.

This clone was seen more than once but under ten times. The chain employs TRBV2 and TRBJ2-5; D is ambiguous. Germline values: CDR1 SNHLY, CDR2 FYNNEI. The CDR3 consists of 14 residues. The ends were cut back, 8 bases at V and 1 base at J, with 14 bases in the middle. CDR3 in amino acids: CASLLGSLQETQYF. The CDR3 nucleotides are TGTGCCAGCCTACTGGGCAGTCTCCAAGAGACCCAGTACTTC.

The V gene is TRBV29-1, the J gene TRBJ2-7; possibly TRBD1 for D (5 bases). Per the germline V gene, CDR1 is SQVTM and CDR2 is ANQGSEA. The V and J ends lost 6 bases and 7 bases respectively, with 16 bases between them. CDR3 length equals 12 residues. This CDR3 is CSVGDGRTEQYF. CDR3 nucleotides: TGCAGCGTAGGCGACGGCCGGACAGAGCAGTACTTC.

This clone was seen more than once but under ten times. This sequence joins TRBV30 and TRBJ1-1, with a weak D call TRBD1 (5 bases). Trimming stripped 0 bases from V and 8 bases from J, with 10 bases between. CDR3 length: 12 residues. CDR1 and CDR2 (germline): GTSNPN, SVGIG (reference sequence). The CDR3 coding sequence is TGTGCCTGGAGTGTACTACGGGGGGAAGCTTTCTTT. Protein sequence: CAWSVLRGEAFF.

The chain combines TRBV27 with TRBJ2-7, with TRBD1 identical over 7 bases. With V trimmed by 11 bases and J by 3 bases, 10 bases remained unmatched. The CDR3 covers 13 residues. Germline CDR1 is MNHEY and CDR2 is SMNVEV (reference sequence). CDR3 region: CASKGQENYEQYF. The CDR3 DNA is TGTGCCTCAAAAGGACAGGAAAACTACGAGCAGTACTTC.

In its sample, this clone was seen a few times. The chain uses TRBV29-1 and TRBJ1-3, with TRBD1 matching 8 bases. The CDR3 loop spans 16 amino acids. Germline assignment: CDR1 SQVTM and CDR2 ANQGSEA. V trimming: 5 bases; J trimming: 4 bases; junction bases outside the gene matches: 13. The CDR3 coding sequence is TGCAGCGTTCACCGTCCAGGGGGCGCGTCCGGAAACACCATATATTTT. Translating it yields CSVHRPGGASGNTIYF.

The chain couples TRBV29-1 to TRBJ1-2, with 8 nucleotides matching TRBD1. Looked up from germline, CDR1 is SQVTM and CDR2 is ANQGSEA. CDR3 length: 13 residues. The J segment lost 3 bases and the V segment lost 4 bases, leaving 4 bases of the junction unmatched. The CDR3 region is CSVAYRGDYGYTF. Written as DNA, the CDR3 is TGCAGCGTTGCTTACAGGGGGGACTATGGCTACACCTTC. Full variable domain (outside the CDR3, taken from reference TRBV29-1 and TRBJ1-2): SAVISQKPSRDICQRGTSLTIQCQVDSQVTMMFWYRQQPGQSLTLIATANQGSEATYESGFVIDKFPISRPNLTFSTLTVSNMSPEDSSIYLCSVAYRGDYGYTFGSGTRLTVV.

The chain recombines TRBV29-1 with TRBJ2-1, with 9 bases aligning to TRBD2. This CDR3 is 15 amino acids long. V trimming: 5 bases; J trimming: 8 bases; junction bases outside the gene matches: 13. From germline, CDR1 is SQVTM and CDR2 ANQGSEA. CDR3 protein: CSVSISGSREDEQFF. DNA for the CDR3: TGCAGCGTTTCCATTAGCGGGAGTAGGGAGGATGAGCAGTTCTTC.

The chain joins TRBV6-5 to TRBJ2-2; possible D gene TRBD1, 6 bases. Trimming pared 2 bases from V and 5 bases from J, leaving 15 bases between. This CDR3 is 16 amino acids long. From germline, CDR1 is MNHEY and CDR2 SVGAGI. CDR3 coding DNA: TGTGCCAGCAGTTACCGGTCCCCGGGACAAACCGGGGAGCTGTTTTTT. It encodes CASSYRSPGQTGELFF.

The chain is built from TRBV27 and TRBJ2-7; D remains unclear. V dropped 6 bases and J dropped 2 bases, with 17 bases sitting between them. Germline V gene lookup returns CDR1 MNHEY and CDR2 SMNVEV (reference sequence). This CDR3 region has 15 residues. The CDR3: CASSPSLTTPYEQYF. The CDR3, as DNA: TGTGCCAGCAGCCCCTCCTTAACAACTCCCTACGAGCAGTACTTC.